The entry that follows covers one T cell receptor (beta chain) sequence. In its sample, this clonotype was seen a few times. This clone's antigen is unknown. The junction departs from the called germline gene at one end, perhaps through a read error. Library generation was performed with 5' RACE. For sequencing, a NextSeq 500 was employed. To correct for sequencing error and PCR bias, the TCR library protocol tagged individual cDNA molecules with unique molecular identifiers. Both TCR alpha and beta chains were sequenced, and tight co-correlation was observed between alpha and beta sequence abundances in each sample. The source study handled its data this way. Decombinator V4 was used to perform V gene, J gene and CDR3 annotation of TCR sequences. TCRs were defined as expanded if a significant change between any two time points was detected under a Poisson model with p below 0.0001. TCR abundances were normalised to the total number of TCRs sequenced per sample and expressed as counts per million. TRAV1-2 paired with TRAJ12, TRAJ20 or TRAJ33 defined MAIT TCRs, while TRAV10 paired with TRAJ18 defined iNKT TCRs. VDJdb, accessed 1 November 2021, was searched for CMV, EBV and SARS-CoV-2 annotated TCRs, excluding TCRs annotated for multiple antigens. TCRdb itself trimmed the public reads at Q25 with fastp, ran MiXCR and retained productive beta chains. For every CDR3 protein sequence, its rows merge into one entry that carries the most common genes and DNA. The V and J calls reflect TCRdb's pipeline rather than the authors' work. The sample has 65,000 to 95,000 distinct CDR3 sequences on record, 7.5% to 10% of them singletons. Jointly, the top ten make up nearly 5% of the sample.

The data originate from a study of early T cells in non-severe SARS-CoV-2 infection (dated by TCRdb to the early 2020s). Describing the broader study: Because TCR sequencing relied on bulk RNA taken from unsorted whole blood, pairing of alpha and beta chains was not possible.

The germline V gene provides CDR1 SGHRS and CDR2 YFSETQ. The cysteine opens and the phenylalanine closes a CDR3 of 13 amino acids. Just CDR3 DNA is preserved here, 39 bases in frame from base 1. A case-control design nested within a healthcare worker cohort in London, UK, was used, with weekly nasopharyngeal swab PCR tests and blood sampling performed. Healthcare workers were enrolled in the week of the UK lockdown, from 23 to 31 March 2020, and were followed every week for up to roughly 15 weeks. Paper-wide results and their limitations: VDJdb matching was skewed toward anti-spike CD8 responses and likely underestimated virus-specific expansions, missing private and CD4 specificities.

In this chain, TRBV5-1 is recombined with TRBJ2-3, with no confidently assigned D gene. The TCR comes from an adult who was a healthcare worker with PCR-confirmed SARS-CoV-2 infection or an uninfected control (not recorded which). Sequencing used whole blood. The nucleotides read TGCGCCAGCAGCTTGCCAGGCCCAGATACACAGTATTTT. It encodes CASSLPGPDTQYF.